This T cell receptor beta chain stems from a study of blood T cell repertoires in COVID-19. Turning to the study itself: COVID-19 samples from acute and convalescent phases originated in the United States, Italy and Spain. The analysed material was cDNA or gDNA that came from T cells, B-cell-depleted T cells, or PBMCs.

Germline CDR1 and CDR2: LNHDA and SQIVND (reference sequence). Trimming took 6 bases from V and 9 from J, leaving 11 bases between them. This CDR3 has 11 amino acids. In the original analysis: Nucleated cell counts were estimated from reference gene primer amplification. This table comes from immunoSEQ multiplex PCR, and its TCRdb copy is limited to in-frame clones, with some not included. The V and J calls and clone size come from that table; D and trimming were worked out from the DNA. The sample has 150,000 to 200,000 clones, around 81% seen once. This chain uses TRBV19 with TRBJ1-2; D might be TRBD1 (5 bases). The receptor was isolated from a man between 60 and 70 years old with active or convalescent COVID-19. The specimen sequenced was peripheral blood. Here the CDR3 DNA reads TGTGCCAGTAGGTCGGGGGGGAGCTACACCTTC. Protein product: CASRSGGSYTF.